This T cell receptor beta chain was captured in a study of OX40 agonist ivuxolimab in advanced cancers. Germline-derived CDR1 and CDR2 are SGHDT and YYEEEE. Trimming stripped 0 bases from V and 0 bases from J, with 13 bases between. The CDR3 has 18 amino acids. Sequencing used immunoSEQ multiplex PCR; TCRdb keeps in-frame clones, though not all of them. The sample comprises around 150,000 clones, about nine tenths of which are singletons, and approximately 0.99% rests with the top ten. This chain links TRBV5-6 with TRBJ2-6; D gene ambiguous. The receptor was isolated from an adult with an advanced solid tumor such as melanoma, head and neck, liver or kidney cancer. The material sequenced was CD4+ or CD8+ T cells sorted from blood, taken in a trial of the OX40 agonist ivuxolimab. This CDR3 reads CASSLVPPLDSGANVLTF. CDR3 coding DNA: TGTGCCAGCAGCTTGGTCCCGCCTCTAGACTCTGGGGCCAACGTCCTGACTTTC.